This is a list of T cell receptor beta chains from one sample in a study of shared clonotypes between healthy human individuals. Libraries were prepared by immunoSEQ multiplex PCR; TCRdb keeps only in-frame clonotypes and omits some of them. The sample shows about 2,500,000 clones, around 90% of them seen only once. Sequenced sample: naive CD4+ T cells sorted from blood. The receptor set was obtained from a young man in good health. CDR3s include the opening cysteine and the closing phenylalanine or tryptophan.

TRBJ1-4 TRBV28 CASKQGSANEKLFF
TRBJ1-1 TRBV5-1 CASNTPPKGVTEAFF
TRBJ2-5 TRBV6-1 CASSVTSTETQYF
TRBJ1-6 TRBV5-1 CASRPELGSPLHF
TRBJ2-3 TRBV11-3 CASSSGAAGADTQYF
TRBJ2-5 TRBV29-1 CSVGETQYF
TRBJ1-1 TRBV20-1 CSAAGRPEAFF
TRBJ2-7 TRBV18 CASSRERIALYDEQYF
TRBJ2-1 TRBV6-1 CASSQQSSYNEQFF
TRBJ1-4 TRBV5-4 CASSSGGQIIHNEKLFF
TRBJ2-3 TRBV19 CASSISASGGGQYF
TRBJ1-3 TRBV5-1 CASSSQGGTGNTIYF
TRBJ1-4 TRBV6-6 CASRPGLGNEKLFF
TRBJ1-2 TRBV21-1 CASRQGEYGYTF
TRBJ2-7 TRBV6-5 CASSVVEQYF
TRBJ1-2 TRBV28 CASSFSDIRGYTF
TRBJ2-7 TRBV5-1 CASSLTTLAGPTEQYF
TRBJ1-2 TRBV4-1 CASSRDQANYGYTF
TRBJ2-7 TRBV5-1 CASPREYF
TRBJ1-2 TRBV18 CASSPPGTTNYGYTF
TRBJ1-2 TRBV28 CASSLPGDLLNYGYTF
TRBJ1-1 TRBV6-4 CASRRQGGTKAFF
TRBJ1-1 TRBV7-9 CASTLMGPSGTEAFF
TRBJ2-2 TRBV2 CASSELAGGGTGELFF
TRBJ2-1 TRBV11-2 CASSFTGGGARNEQFF
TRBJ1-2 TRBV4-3 CASSSGQGLYGYTF
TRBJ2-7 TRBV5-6 CASRPTGSYEQYF
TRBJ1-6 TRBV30 CAWGGRSYNSPLHF
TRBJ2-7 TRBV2 CASSDRPTYEQYF
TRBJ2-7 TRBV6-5 CASSYPPGSRGDEQYF
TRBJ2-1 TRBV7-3 CASSSMRRGENNEQFF
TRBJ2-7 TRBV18 CASSPGQVSYEQYF
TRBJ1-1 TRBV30 CAWNRVAEAFF
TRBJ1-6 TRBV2 CASSVGRTNSPLHF
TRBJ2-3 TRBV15 CATSSPLVWSSFPDTQYF